The 27 T cell receptor beta chains presented below share a single source sample, sequenced in a study of T cells in Graves' hyperthyroidism and ophthalmopathy. The CDR3 regions of TCR beta were amplified from RNA transcripts. Primed by the HTBI set, a first-round RT-PCR was run on the TCR CDR3. TCRdb used MiXCR to reprocess the multiplex PCR reads, holding one entry per CDR3 protein. The repertoire holds hundreds of thousands of distinct CDR3 sequences, with roughly 13% as singletons. Sequences were obtained from blood. These receptors all stem from a man aged 45 to 65 with Graves' ophthalmopathy.

This clonotype was seen many times. The chain employs TRBV20-1 and TRBJ1-2; TRBD1 is a possible D gene (5 bases). The CDR3 has 14 amino acids. Germline CDR1 reads DFQATT; CDR2 reads SNEGSKA (reference sequence). The V end was cut by 0 bases, the J end by 7 bases, with 15 bases between. The CDR3 loop is CSARDSGSGSGYTF. The CDR3 nucleotides are TGCAGTGCTAGAGATTCGGGATCAGGGAGTGGCTACACCTTC.

This chain links TRBV19 with TRBJ2-1; TRBD2 matches 9 bases. The CDR3 runs 17 residues. Germline V gene sequence: CDR1 LNHDA, CDR2 SQIVND (reference sequence). The J segment lost 8 bases and the V segment lost 5 bases, leaving 16 bases of the junction unmatched. CDR3 in amino acids: CASSPLGGGTSIYEQFF. The CDR3 DNA reads TGTGCCAGTAGTCCCCTGGGGGGAGGGACTAGCATCTATGAGCAGTTCTTC.

This clonotype was seen many times. The rearrangement links TRBV3-1 to TRBJ2-1; 8 bases line up with TRBD2. The CDR3 covers 15 residues. J gave up 0 bases and V 6 bases, and 4 bases lay outside the gene matches. CDR1 is LGHDT, CDR2 YNNKEL, per germline (reference sequence). The CDR3 here is CASRPSGSSYNEQFF. As DNA, the CDR3 is TGTGCCAGCAGGCCAAGCGGGAGCTCCTACAATGAGCAGTTCTTC.

This clonotype has at least ten counts. The chain joins TRBV2 to TRBJ1-5; D may be TRBD1 (6 bases). Trimming pared 7 bases from V and 0 bases from J, leaving 13 bases between. This CDR3 is built from 15 residues. Looked up from germline, CDR1 is SNHLY and CDR2 is FYNNEI. The DNA of the CDR3 is TGTGCCAGCAAACCCCCGACAGGTAGCAATCAGCCCCAGCATTTT. It is translated as CASKPPTGSNQPQHF.

This clonotype appeared many times. The rearrangement uses TRBV7-9 and TRBJ2-7; D ambiguous. This CDR3 has 12 amino acids. Germline CDR1 is SEHNR and CDR2 is FQNEAQ (reference sequence). V lost 5 bases to trimming and J lost 6 bases, with 11 bases between them. CDR3 in DNA: TGTGCCAGCAGCCCATCGCTGGGCGAGCAGTACTTC. Its protein product is CASSPSLGEQYF. Complete variable domain (other parts from reference TRBV7-9 and TRBJ2-7): DTGVSQNPRHKITKRGQNVTFRCDPISEHNRLYWYRQTLGQGPEFLTYFQNEAQLEKSRLLSDRFSAERPKGSFSTLEIQRTEQGDSAMYLCASSPSLGEQYFGPGTRLTVT.

There are a few counts of this clonotype. The rearrangement uses TRBV28 and TRBJ1-4; tentatively, D is TRBD1 (6 bases). The V gene lost 8 bases and the J gene lost 8 bases, with 12 bases spanning the gap. Germline V gene lookup returns CDR1 MDHEN and CDR2 SYDVKM. This CDR3 has 12 amino acids. Here the CDR3 reads CASGRGLEKLFF. The CDR3 nucleotides are TGTGCCAGCGGTCGGGGGCTGGAAAAACTGTTTTTT. Together with reference TRBV28 and TRBJ1-4, the CDR3 gives the full variable domain: DVKVTQSSRYLVKRTGEKVFLECVQDMDHENMFWYRQDPGLGLRLIYFSYDVKMKEKGDIPEGYSVSREKKERFSLILESASTNQTSMYLCASGRGLEKLFFGSGTQLSVL.

This clonotype was found a few times. The rearrangement links TRBV6-1 to TRBJ2-7; D might be TRBD1 or TRBD2, each matching 5 bases. Trimming shortened V by 6 bases and J by 1 base, and 13 bases separated the two germline ends. CDR1 MNHNS and CDR2 SASEGT come from the germline V gene. The length of the CDR3 is 14 residues. The CDR3 reads CASRPPGRSYEQYF. In DNA form, the CDR3 reads TGTGCCAGCAGACCGCCGGGACGTTCCTACGAGCAGTACTTC.

The chain couples TRBV29-1 to TRBJ2-3; the D gene could be TRBD1 or TRBD2 (5 bases each). Trimming removed 7 bases at V and 4 bases at J, with 15 bases between. Germline-derived CDR1 and CDR2 are SQVTM and ANQGSEA. The CDR3 has 13 residues. DNA for the CDR3: TGCAGCGCCCGGGACGCGGGCTCAGATACGCAGTATTTT. Its translation: CSARDAGSDTQYF.

As concerns this clonotype: This may arise from a read error, as a much more abundant clone is one base away. V gene TRBV29-1 combines with J gene TRBJ2-1; TRBD1 matches 8 bases. The J call is doubtful: the DNA matches TRBJ2-7 better. CDR1 and CDR2 (germline): SQVTM, ANQGSEA. The CDR3 contains 15 residues. The CDR3 loop reads CSVEGDRGFYNEQYF. The CDR3 bases are TGCAGCGTTGAAGGAGACAGGGGCTTCTACAATGAGCAGTACTTC.

The chain links TRBV6-5 to TRBJ2-2; TRBD1 matches at 11 bases. Germline CDR1 is MNHEY and CDR2 is SVGAGI. The CDR3 has 16 amino acids. J lost 4 bases, V lost 0 bases, and 1 base had no gene match. Here the CDR3 DNA reads TGTGCCAGCAGTTACTCTGGGACAGGGGGCACCGGGGAGCTGTTTTTT. Residues: CASSYSGTGGTGELFF.

This clonotype was found many times. The CDR3 bases are TGTGCCAGCAGCTTAAGCGCCGAGTTCTCCTACAATGAGCAGTTCTTC. Its translation: CASSLSAEFSYNEQFF. This rearrangement joins TRBV11-2 to TRBJ2-1, with D unresolved. The length of the CDR3 is 16 residues. Germline V gene data show CDR1 as SGHAT and CDR2 as FQNNGV. Trimming left V 2 bases short and J 0 bases short, with 11 bases between. Full variable domain (outside the CDR3, taken from reference TRBV11-2 and TRBJ2-1): EAGVAQSPRYKIIEKRQSVAFWCNPISGHATLYWYQQILGQGPKLLIQFQNNGVVDDSQLPKDRFSAERLKGVDSTLKIQPAKLEDSAVYLCASSLSAEFSYNEQFFGPGTRLTVL.

This clonotype was seen a handful of times. The chain carries TRBV3-1 and TRBJ2-7; D possibly uses TRBD1 or TRBD2 (5 bases each). Looked up from germline, CDR1 is LGHDT and CDR2 is YNNKEL (reference sequence). Trimming removed 0 bases at V and 6 bases at J, with 18 bases between. The CDR3 covers 16 residues. The CDR3: CASSQDISGDLGEQYF. The CDR3, as DNA: TGTGCCAGCAGCCAAGATATTTCCGGGGACCTGGGCGAGCAGTACTTC.

V usage is TRBV9 and J usage is TRBJ2-1; D not certain. The germline V gene has CDR1 SGDLS and CDR2 YYNGEE. The CDR3 loop spans 12 amino acids. Trimming shortened V by 1 base and J by 6 bases, and 5 bases separated the two germline ends. CDR3 amino acids: CASSVIFNEQFF. CDR3 bases: TGTGCCAGCAGCGTAATCTTCAATGAGCAGTTCTTC.

V usage is TRBV12-3 or TRBV12-4 and J usage is TRBJ2-4; no firm D call. This CDR3 is built from 13 residues. Trimming cost V 6 bases and J 5 bases, with 11 bases left between them. The CDR3 is CASSRNTQNIQYF. The DNA of the CDR3 is TGTGCCAGCAGCCGGAACACGCAAAACATTCAGTACTTC.

Ten or more counts support this clonotype. The V gene is TRBV3-1, the J gene TRBJ1-1, with D perhaps TRBD1 (6 bases). This CDR3 is built from 14 residues. The ends were cut back, 3 bases at V and 1 base at J, with 9 bases in the middle. Germline assignment: CDR1 LGHDT and CDR2 YNNKEL (reference sequence). This chain's CDR3 is CASSHRDKNTEAFF. The CDR3 coding sequence is TGTGCCAGCAGCCACCGGGACAAGAACACTGAAGCTTTCTTT.

This clonotype has ten or more counts. V and J are TRBV3-1 and TRBJ2-7; D not certain. Germline V gene data show CDR1 as LGHDT and CDR2 as YNNKEL (reference sequence). The CDR3 has 14 amino acids. Trimming took 5 bases from V and 3 from J, leaving 14 bases between them. This CDR3 is CASSKGPTSYEQYF. The CDR3 nucleotides are TGTGCCAGCAGCAAAGGTCCAACAAGCTACGAGCAGTACTTC.

This clonotype was counted many times. This rearrangement joins TRBV2 to TRBJ2-1; no firm D call. CDR1 is SNHLY, CDR2 FYNNEI, per germline. The V end lost 6 bases, the J end lost 8 bases, and 8 bases lay between the germline ends. The CDR3 has 11 residues. CDR3 DNA: TGTGCCAGCAGAAAGGGCTATGAGCAGTTCTTC. The encoded protein is CASRKGYEQFF.

This clonotype was recorded many times. The chain has TRBV6-1 and TRBJ2-1; 7 positions match TRBD1. Germline loops: CDR1 MNHNS, CDR2 SASEGT. Losses at the gene ends were 3 bases for V and 3 bases for J; bases not matched to a gene: 5. The CDR3 runs to 15 residues. DNA for the CDR3: TGTGCCAGCAGTGAGGACAGGCAGAACTACAATGAGCAGTTCTTC. Translation gives CASSEDRQNYNEQFF.

This rearrangement joins TRBV6-2 or TRBV6-3 to TRBJ2-1; TRBD2 aligns across 14 bases. CDR1 is MNHEY, CDR2 SVGEGT, per germline. J lost 8 bases, V lost 4 bases, and 4 bases had no gene match. The CDR3 extends over 15 amino acids. The CDR3 nucleotides read TGTGCCAGCAGTTCGACTAGCGGGAGGGCGTATGAGCAGTTCTTC. This translates into CASSSTSGRAYEQFF.

V is TRBV28 and J is TRBJ2-7; D is perhaps TRBD2 (5 bases). The CDR3 has 14 residues. Germline CDR1 and CDR2: MDHEN and SYDVKM. V was pared by 5 bases and J by 2 bases, with 13 bases between. Written as DNA, the CDR3 is TGTGCCAGCAGTCTTCGGGGAATCACCTACGAGCAGTACTTC. Its protein product is CASSLRGITYEQYF.

This clonotype was counted only a few times. The rearrangement uses TRBV27 and TRBJ2-7; D perhaps matches TRBD1 (6 bases). The germline CDR1 and CDR2 sequences are MNHEY and SMNVEV (reference sequence). The CDR3 is 12 amino acids. The V end lost 8 bases, the J end lost 5 bases, and 13 bases lay between the germline ends. This CDR3 reads CASLQGPHEQYF. The CDR3, as DNA: TGTGCCAGCTTGCAGGGGCCCCACGAGCAGTACTTC.

Here the CDR3 DNA reads TGTGCCAGTACCGACGACTCGCTTGGGTATACGCAGTATTTT. Protein sequence: CASTDDSLGYTQYF. J is TRBJ2-3 and V is TRBV19; D gene unclear. V lost 7 bases and J 7 bases, leaving 18 bases between the germline ends. The CDR3 length is 14 residues. Germline lookup yields CDR1 LNHDA and CDR2 SQIVND (reference sequence).

Many counts were recorded for this clonotype. This rearrangement joins TRBV2 to TRBJ1-4; perhaps TRBD1 as D (6 bases). This CDR3 contains 14 residues. The V gene's germline CDR1 is SNHLY and CDR2 FYNNEI. V shed 7 bases and J shed 8 bases, with 17 bases lying between them. CDR3 nucleotide sequence: TGTGCCAGCAAACTATCGTCGGGGGCCGAAAAACTGTTTTTT. Translating it yields CASKLSSGAEKLFF.

This clonotype was seen more than once but under ten times. The J gene is TRBJ2-7, the V gene TRBV28; no reliable D call. V was cut by 8 bases and J by 4 bases, with 9 bases left in between. The CDR3 has 11 amino acids. CDR1 and CDR2 from the germline V gene are MDHEN and SYDVKM. This CDR3 is CASGIGYEQYF. CDR3 bases: TGTGCCAGCGGAATCGGTTACGAGCAGTACTTC. Complete variable domain (other parts from reference TRBV28 and TRBJ2-7): DVKVTQSSRYLVKRTGEKVFLECVQDMDHENMFWYRQDPGLGLRLIYFSYDVKMKEKGDIPEGYSVSREKKERFSLILESASTNQTSMYLCASGIGYEQYFGPGTRLTVT.

This clonotype was counted only a few times. CDR3: CSVDPAGGQNEQFF. CDR3 in DNA: TGCAGCGTTGATCCGGCGGGAGGGCAGAATGAGCAGTTCTTC. The chain couples TRBV29-1 to TRBJ2-1; 9 nucleotides align to TRBD2. With V trimmed by 3 bases and J by 7 bases, 7 bases remained unmatched. Germline assignment: CDR1 SQVTM and CDR2 ANQGSEA. The length of the CDR3 is 14 residues.

This clonotype was observed a handful of times. J is TRBJ2-2 and V is TRBV19; 15 bases line up with TRBD2. The V segment lost 6 bases and the J segment 7 bases; nucleotides outside the gene matches: 6. In germline, CDR1 is LNHDA, CDR2 SQIVND (reference sequence). This CDR3 is built from 16 residues. This CDR3 is CASRGLAGGVGGELFF. The DNA for the CDR3 is TGTGCCAGTAGGGGACTAGCGGGAGGTGTCGGCGGGGAGCTGTTTTTT.

This clonotype was picked up many times. The genes are TRBV5-1 and TRBJ2-2; no clear D. Germline V gene data show CDR1 as SGHRS and CDR2 as YFSETQ. Trimming shortened V by 0 bases and J by 3 bases, and 12 bases separated the two germline ends. There are 16 residues in the CDR3. The CDR3 protein is CASSLVSVLDTGELFF. In DNA, the CDR3 is TGCGCCAGCAGCTTGGTGTCGGTTTTGGACACCGGGGAGCTGTTTTTT. Filled out from reference TRBV5-1 and TRBJ2-2, the complete variable domain reads KAGVTQTPRYLIKTRGQQVTLSCSPISGHRSVSWYQQTPGQGLQFLFEYFSETQRNKGNFPGRFSGRQFSNSRSEMNVSTLELGDSALYLCASSLVSVLDTGELFFGEGSRLTVL.